Listed below are T cell receptor beta chains from one sample, sequenced in a study of regulatory T cells in long-lasting Graves disease. TCRdb re-derived calls from the multiplex PCR reads in MiXCR, one entry per CDR3 protein. The table records some 410,000 distinct CDR3 sequences, approximately 16% of them present only once. These data also formed part of another study, on T cells in Graves' hyperthyroidism and ophthalmopathy.

Sample: peripheral blood mononuclear cells (PBMCs), taken at new diagnosis, from a patient treated with antithyroid drugs. Every receptor here comes from a woman under 40 with Graves disease. Both conserved end residues are part of each CDR3. A D gene is named only where the DNA matches it firmly. A clone size is listed for some rows: how often the clone was seen (once, few, many), or a class if it is expanded.

len	abundance	d_gene	j_gene	v_gene	CDR3aa	CDR3nt
14	-	-	TRBJ2-7	TRBV5-1	CASKTFTGAYEQYF	TGCGCCAGCAAGACATTCACGGGAGCCTACGAGCAGTACTTC
14	many	-	TRBJ2-1	TRBV10-3	CAITQGGASNEQFF	TGTGCCATCACCCAAGGGGGGGCAAGCAATGAGCAGTTCTTC
15	many	-	TRBJ2-7	TRBV7-8	CASSLALGRNYEQYF	TGTGCCAGCAGCTTAGCGCTAGGCAGAAACTACGAGCAGTACTTC
15	many	TRBD1	TRBJ2-7	TRBV18	CASSLSGQAAYEQYF	TGTGCCAGCTCCCTCAGTGGACAGGCCGCCTACGAGCAGTACTTC
14	many	-	TRBJ2-7	TRBV19	CASSRTRSSYEQYF	TGTGCCAGTAGCCGGACACGGAGCTCCTACGAGCAGTACTTC
15	-	-	TRBJ2-1	TRBV28	CASSLNSIIYNEQFF	TGTGCCAGCAGTTTAAACTCGATTATTTACAATGAGCAGTTCTTC
15	-	-	TRBJ2-2	TRBV7-6	CASSPLLEATGELFF	TGTGCCAGCAGCCCACTACTAGAGGCCACCGGGGAGCTGTTTTTT
16	many	TRBD1	TRBJ2-7	TRBV5-1	CASSLGTGTGSYEQYF	TGCGCCAGCAGCTTGGGTACCGGGACAGGGAGCTACGAGCAGTACTTC
16	-	TRBD2	TRBJ2-7	TRBV27	CASSLHRGTSSYEQYF	TGTGCCAGCAGTCTCCACCGGGGGACTAGCTCCTACGAGCAGTACTTC
18	few	-	TRBJ2-7	TRBV4-3	CASSQDRAGWRGDYEQYF	TGCGCCAGCAGCCAAGATCGGGCAGGGTGGAGGGGCGACTACGAGCAGTACTTC
16	-	TRBD2	TRBJ2-3	TRBV4-1	CASSRGLADFTDTQYF	TGCGCCAGCAGCCGAGGACTAGCGGACTTCACAGATACGCAGTATTTT
15	many	TRBD1	TRBJ1-2	TRBV30	CAWSLWTGGDYGYTF	TGTGCCTGGAGTCTATGGACAGGGGGGGACTATGGCTACACCTTC
15	-	TRBD2	TRBJ2-1	TRBV6-2/TRBV6-3	CASHRPGLAGNEQFF	TGTGCCAGCCACCGCCCAGGACTAGCGGGCAATGAGCAGTTCTTC
14	few	-	TRBJ1-1	TRBV19	CASSIEVMNTEAFF	TGTGCCAGTAGTATCGAGGTTATGAACACTGAAGCTTTCTTT
12	many	-	TRBJ2-5	TRBV3-1	CASSRSRETQYF	TGTGCCAGCAGCCGAAGCAGGGAGACCCAGTACTTC
15	many	-	TRBJ2-2	TRBV18	CASSPKDSSTGELFF	TGTGCCAGCTCACCGAAGGACAGTTCCACCGGGGAGCTGTTTTTT
19	many	TRBD2	TRBJ2-7	TRBV30	CAWSVRWGTSGSPSYEQYF	TGTGCCTGGAGTGTCCGCTGGGGGACTAGCGGGAGCCCTAGCTACGAGCAGTACTTC
16	-	-	TRBJ2-1	TRBV6-2/TRBV6-3	CASSYLNSRLYNEQFF	TGTGCCAGCAGTTACTTGAATAGCAGACTCTACAATGAGCAGTTCTTC
13	many	-	TRBJ2-7	TRBV30	CAWSVSTAYEQYF	TGTGCCTGGAGTGTGAGTACTGCCTACGAGCAGTACTTC
12	-	-	TRBJ1-2	TRBV18	CASSNNWAEYTF	TGTGCCAGCTCAAACAATTGGGCGGAGTACACCTTC
15	many	-	TRBJ2-7	TRBV10-3	CATSSGGPGPYEQYF	TGTGCCACCTCAAGTGGCGGGCCTGGGCCCTACGAGCAGTACTTC
16	many	-	TRBJ1-5	TRBV27	CASRPNSGVGNQPQHF	TGTGCCAGCAGGCCGAACTCAGGGGTAGGGAATCAGCCCCAGCATTTT
18	-	TRBD2	TRBJ2-4	TRBV6-1	CASSLGTGGPGSKNIQYF	TGTGCCAGCAGCCTAGGGACGGGAGGCCCCGGGTCCAAAAACATTCAGTACTTC
13	many	-	TRBJ1-1	TRBV5-1	CASSLEGITEAFF	TGCGCCAGCAGCTTGGAAGGGATCACTGAAGCTTTCTTT
12	many	TRBD1	TRBJ1-1	TRBV5-1	CASSPQGGEAFF	TGCGCCAGCAGCCCACAGGGGGGGGAAGCTTTCTTT
15	many	TRBD1	TRBJ2-1	TRBV18	CASSSRTGIVNEQFF	TGTGCCAGCTCGTCAAGGACAGGGATCGTCAATGAGCAGTTCTTC
15	many	TRBD1	TRBJ2-7	TRBV18	CASSHQDRASGEQYF	TGTGCCAGCTCACACCAGGACAGGGCGTCTGGCGAGCAGTACTTC
13	many	-	TRBJ1-2	TRBV28	CASSLGGGAGYTF	TGTGCCAGCAGTTTAGGGGGCGGTGCTGGCTACACCTTC
14	many	-	TRBJ2-7	TRBV12-3/TRBV12-4	CASSHSSVYYEQYF	TGTGCCAGCAGCCATTCTAGCGTTTACTACGAGCAGTACTTC
18	-	-	TRBJ1-5	TRBV5-1	CASSFYSIRQAYDQPQHF	TGCGCCAGCAGCTTCTATTCGATAAGACAGGCCTATGATCAGCCCCAGCATTTT
15	many	-	TRBJ1-1	TRBV27	CASSGSRGRYTEAFF	TGTGCCAGCAGTGGGTCGCGGGGGCGGTATACTGAAGCTTTCTTT
17	few	TRBD1	TRBJ1-4	TRBV7-9	CASSPPSRTGGGEKLFF	TGTGCCAGCAGCCCCCCCTCCCGGACAGGGGGTGGTGAAAAACTGTTTTTT